What follows describes a single T cell receptor beta chain. The antigen remains undetermined. Profiling relied on immunoSEQ multiplex PCR, and the TCRdb table lists in-frame clones only, not all of them. Altogether around 84,000 clones are present, around four fifths being singletons, with the ten largest covering 5.2%. The CDR3 contains 16 residues. Germline CDR1 and CDR2: MNHNY and SVGAGI (reference sequence). The V gene lost 0 bases and the J gene lost 6 bases, with 15 bases spanning the gap. This entry is derived from a study of a mutant IDH1 vaccine in newly diagnosed glioma. Time point given: week 47, end of study. Every single dose of the vaccine, 300 ug of mutant IDH1 20-mer peptide, came with topical imiquimod.

The chain uses TRBV6-6 and TRBJ1-5; maybe TRBD1 (6 bases). The TCR originated in a man aged 40-50 years with glioma. The sequencing here drew on PBMCs, taken from a glioma patient whose treatment included an IDH1 peptide vaccine. CDR3 DNA: TGTGCCAGCAGTTACTCGAGGGGGGCGCCGAGTCAGCCCCAGCATTTT. It translates to CASSYSRGAPSQPQHF.